The sequence of this T cell receptor (beta chain) was determined in a study of beta chain features in type 1 diabetes. Trimming left V 5 bases short and J 1 base short, with 30 bases between. There are 21 residues in the CDR3. Looked up from germline, CDR1 is PRHDT and CDR2 is FYEKMQ (reference sequence). Expressed TCRB transcripts were sequenced after all isolated RNA was converted to cDNA. Clones were read by immunoSEQ multiplex PCR, and TCRdb kept only the in-frame ones, dropping some. The data show 300,000 to 400,000 clones, roughly 13% seen once. In its sample, this clone was seen a few times. As yet, its antigen is unknown. Whole-study findings and limits: Any HLA type influence on TCRB rearrangement was left unresolved here. When Type 1 diabetes patients were examined, their TCRB CDR3s proved moderately but significantly shorter in all four CD4+ subsets.

The sequence derives from a man younger than 35 in good health. The chain links TRBV13 to TRBJ2-4; tentative D call: TRBD2 (7 bases). Specimen: naive CD4+ T cells from blood. CDR3 sequence: CASSQSLARRDGGLAKNIQYF. The CDR3 DNA sequence: TGTGCCAGCAGCCAATCCCTAGCTAGGCGTGACGGGGGGCTCGCCAAAAACATTCAGTACTTC.